These 3 T cell receptor beta chains originate from one sample sequenced in a study of shared clonotypes between healthy human individuals (dated by TCRdb to 2019 to 2021). For the CD8 naive samples, CD45RO-negative cells were positively selected for CCR7, yielding a CD45RA+CCR7+ population from which TemRA cells were excluded. To prepare the library, the immunoSEQ multiplex PCR assay was applied. As stored in TCRdb, this immuneACCESS dataset retains in-frame rearrangements with V and J assigned. A fraction of the clones does not appear; measured against another copy, unresolved V genes explain less than half of the discrepancy, and the remainder lacks a known reason. The sample includes a few million clones, with roughly 95% observed a single time. The ten largest account for over 1.5% of the sample. The source material was naive CD8+ T cells from PBMCs. This sample's cell subset or site label indicates: CD45RA+CCR7+. The receptor source for this set is a man aged 18 to 30 in good health. Some clones in this sample may be carry-over from other donors' samples.

The chain recombines TRBV28 with TRBJ1-6; 7 bases align to TRBD1. The CDR3 spans 17 residues. Germline V gene sequence: CDR1 MDHEN, CDR2 SYDVKM. Trimming took 3 bases from V and 4 from J; bases not matched to a gene: 9. For the CDR3, the DNA is TGTGCCAGCAGTTTTCACACCGGGACAGTGTATAATTCACCCCTCCACTTT. Its translation is CASSFHTGTVYNSPLHF.

J is TRBJ1-5 and V is TRBV19; tentatively, D is TRBD1 (5 bases). Germline V lookup: CDR1 LNHDA, CDR2 SQIVND (reference sequence). V lost 5 bases, J lost 7 bases, and 9 bases lay in between. The CDR3 sequence is 12 residues long. CDR3 DNA sequence: TGTGCCAGTAGTCACGGGGGGCAGCCCCAGCATTTT. Translation gives CASSHGGQPQHF.

The V call is TRBV28, the J call TRBJ2-1; 12 bases agree with TRBD2. The CDR3 totals 15 residues. Germline V lookup: CDR1 MDHEN, CDR2 SYDVKM. The J segment lost 5 bases and the V segment lost 6 bases, leaving 5 bases of the junction unmatched. CDR3 bases: TGTGCCAGCAGAATTACTAGCGGGAGGAACAATGAGCAGTTCTTC. This gives the protein CASRITSGRNNEQFF.